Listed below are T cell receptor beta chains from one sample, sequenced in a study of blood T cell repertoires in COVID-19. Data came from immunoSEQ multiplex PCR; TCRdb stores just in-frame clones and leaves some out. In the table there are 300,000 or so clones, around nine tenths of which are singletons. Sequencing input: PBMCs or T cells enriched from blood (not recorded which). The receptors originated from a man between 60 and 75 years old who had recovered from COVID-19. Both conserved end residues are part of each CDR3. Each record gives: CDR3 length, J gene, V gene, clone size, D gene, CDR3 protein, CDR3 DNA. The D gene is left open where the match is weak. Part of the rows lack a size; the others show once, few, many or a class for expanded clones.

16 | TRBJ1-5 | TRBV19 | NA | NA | CASSIAGTEPYQPQHF | TGTGCCAGTAGTATAGCCGGCACGGAGCCTTATCAGCCCCAGCATTTT
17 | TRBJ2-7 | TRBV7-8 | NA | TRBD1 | CASSPRSTGGYSYEQYF | TGTGCCAGCAGCCCTAGGTCTACAGGGGGATACTCCTACGAGCAGTACTTC
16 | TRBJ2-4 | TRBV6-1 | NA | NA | CASSERGLLAKNIQYF | TGTGCCAGCAGTGAAAGGGGCTTGCTAGCCAAAAACATTCAGTACTTC
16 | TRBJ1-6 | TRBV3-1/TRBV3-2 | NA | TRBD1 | CASSLTGGGMDSPLHF | TGTGCCAGCAGCCTTACAGGGGGCGGTATGGATTCACCCCTCCACTTT
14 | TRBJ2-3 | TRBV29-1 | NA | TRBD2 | CSVKTSGSTDTQYF | TGCAGCGTTAAGACTAGCGGAAGCACAGATACGCAGTATTTT
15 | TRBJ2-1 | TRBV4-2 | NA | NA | CASSQAGSSYNEQFF | TGTGCCAGCAGCCAAGCGGGTAGCTCCTACAATGAGCAGTTCTTC
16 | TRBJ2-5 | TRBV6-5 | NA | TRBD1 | CASSYSGTGGQETQYF | TGTGCCAGCAGTTACTCTGGGACAGGGGGCCAAGAGACCCAGTACTTC
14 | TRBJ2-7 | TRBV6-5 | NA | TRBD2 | CASSYYSGSYEQYF | TGTGCCAGCAGTTATTATAGCGGGAGTTACGAGCAGTACTTC
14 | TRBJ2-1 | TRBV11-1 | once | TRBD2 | CASSWAGGYNEQFF | TGTGCCAGCAGCTGGGCGGGGGGTTACAATGAGCAGTTCTTC
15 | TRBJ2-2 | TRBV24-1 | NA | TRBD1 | CATSAGQGPTGELFF | TGTGCCACCAGTGCGGGACAGGGGCCCACCGGGGAGCTGTTTTTT
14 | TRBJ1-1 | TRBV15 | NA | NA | CATSRFRGYYEAFF | TGTGCCACCAGCAGATTCAGGGGCTACTACGAAGCTTTCTTT
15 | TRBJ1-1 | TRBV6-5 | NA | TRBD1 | CASSPTGTMNTEAFF | TGTGCCAGCAGTCCGACAGGGACCATGAACACTGAAGCTTTCTTT
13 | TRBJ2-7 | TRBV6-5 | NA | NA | CASRRGPLREQYF | TGTGCCAGCAGGCGGGGACCTTTACGCGAGCAGTACTTC
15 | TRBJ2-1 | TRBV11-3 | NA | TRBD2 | CASSSSGSFDNEQFF | TGTGCCAGCAGCTCCAGCGGGAGCTTCGACAATGAGCAGTTCTTC
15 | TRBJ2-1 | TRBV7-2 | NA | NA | CASSSQVGVYNEQFF | TGTGCCAGCAGCTCGCAGGTAGGGGTCTACAATGAGCAGTTCTTC
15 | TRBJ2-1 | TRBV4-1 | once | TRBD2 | CASRLIAGGPDEQFF | TGCGCCAGCAGGCTAATAGCGGGAGGGCCGGATGAGCAGTTCTTC
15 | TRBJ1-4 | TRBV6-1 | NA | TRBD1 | CASSERDRGTEKLFF | TGTGCCAGCAGTGAGAGGGACAGGGGGACTGAAAAACTGTTTTTT
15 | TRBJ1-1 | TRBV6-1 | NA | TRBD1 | CASSEVGGGRTEAFF | TGTGCCAGCAGTGAAGTAGGAGGGGGCCGTACTGAAGCTTTCTTT
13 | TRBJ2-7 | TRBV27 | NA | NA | CASSFSPSYEQYF | TGTGCCAGCAGTTTCTCCCCGTCCTACGAGCAGTACTTC
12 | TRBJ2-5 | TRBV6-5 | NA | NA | CASSYSTGTQYF | TGTGCCAGCAGTTACTCGACTGGGACCCAGTACTTC
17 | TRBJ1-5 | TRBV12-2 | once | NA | CASRLAPPQGAGQPQHF | TGTGCAAGTCGCTTAGCTCCCCCACAGGGGGCCGGGCAGCCCCAGCATTTT
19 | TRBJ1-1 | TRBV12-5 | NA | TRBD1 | CASGFGTGQHKPTDTEAFF | TGTGCTAGTGGTTTTGGGACAGGACAGCATAAGCCGACTGACACTGAAGCTTTCTTT
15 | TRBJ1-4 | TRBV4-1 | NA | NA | CASSQWRVFNEKLFF | TGCGCCAGCAGCCAGTGGAGGGTGTTTAATGAAAAACTGTTTTTT
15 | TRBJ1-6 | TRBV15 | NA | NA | CATSRSAQGNSPLHF | TGTGCCACCAGCAGATCGGCTCAGGGGAATTCACCCCTCCACTTT
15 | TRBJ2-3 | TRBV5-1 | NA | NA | CASSLAGLDTDTQYF | TGCGCCAGCAGCTTGGCCGGTCTCGACACAGATACGCAGTATTTT
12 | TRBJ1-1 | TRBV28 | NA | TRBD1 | CASTRTGSEAFF | TGTGCCAGCACCAGGACAGGGTCTGAAGCTTTCTTT
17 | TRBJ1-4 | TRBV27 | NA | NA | CASTEQTPLGTNEKLFF | TGTGCCAGCACCGAACAGACCCCCCTCGGAACTAATGAAAAACTGTTTTTT
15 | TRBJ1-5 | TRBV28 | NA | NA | CASSLLITEGQPQHF | TGTGCCAGCAGTTTACTAATAACGGAGGGCCAGCCCCAGCATTTT
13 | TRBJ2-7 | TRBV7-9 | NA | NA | CASRNDGNYEQYF | TGTGCCAGCAGGAACGACGGGAACTACGAGCAGTACTTC
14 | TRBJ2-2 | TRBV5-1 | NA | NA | CASRYLSNTGELFF | TGCGCCAGCAGATACTTGTCAAACACCGGGGAGCTGTTTTTT
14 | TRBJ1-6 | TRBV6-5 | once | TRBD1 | CASSSGTGNSPLHF | TGTGCCAGCAGTTCAGGGACAGGGAATTCACCCCTCCACTTT
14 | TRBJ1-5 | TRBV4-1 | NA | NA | CASSQGWQNQPQHF | TGCGCCAGCAGCCAAGGTTGGCAGAATCAGCCCCAGCATTTT
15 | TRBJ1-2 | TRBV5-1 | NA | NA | CASSSGHRENYGYTF | TGCGCCAGCAGCTCGGGACATCGAGAGAACTATGGCTACACCTTC
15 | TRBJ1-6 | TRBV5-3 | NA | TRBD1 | CARSLGDRVNSPLHF | TGTGCCAGAAGCTTAGGGGACAGGGTTAATTCACCCCTCCACTTT
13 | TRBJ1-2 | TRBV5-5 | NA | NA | CASSLAGNYGYTF | TGTGCCAGCAGCTTGGCCGGGAACTATGGCTACACCTTC
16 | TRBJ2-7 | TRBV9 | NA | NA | CASSVSTGRSSYEQYF | TGTGCCAGCAGCGTATCAACGGGGAGGTCTTCCTACGAGCAGTACTTC
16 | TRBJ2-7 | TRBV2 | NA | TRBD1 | CASSEGFAGGLSEQYF | TGTGCCAGCAGTGAAGGTTTCGCAGGGGGTCTCTCCGAGCAGTACTTC
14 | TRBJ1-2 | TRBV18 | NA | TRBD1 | CATQQSQGAGGYTF | TGTGCCACCCAACAATCCCAGGGGGCCGGAGGCTACACCTTC
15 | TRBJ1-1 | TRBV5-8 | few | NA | CASSGKQYVNTEAFF | TGTGCCAGCAGCGGAAAACAGTACGTGAACACTGAAGCTTTCTTT
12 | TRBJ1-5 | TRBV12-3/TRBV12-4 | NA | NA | CACTGPNQPQHF | TGTGCCTGCACAGGCCCCAATCAGCCCCAGCATTTT
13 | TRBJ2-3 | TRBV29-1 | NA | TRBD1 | CSVESQGVDTQYF | TGCAGCGTCGAGTCGCAGGGGGTTGATACGCAGTATTTT
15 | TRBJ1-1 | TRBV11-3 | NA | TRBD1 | CASTSWGPGGTEAFF | TGTGCCAGTACCTCTTGGGGCCCAGGGGGGACTGAAGCTTTCTTT
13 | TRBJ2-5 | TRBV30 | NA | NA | CAGGIGFQETQYF | TGTGCCGGAGGAATAGGATTCCAAGAGACCCAGTACTTC
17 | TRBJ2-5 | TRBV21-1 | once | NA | CASSSRSGSGTQETQYF | TGTGCCAGCAGCTCCCGGAGTGGTAGCGGGACGCAAGAGACCCAGTACTTC
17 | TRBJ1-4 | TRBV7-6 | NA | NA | CASSYGPWASANEKLFF | TGTGCCAGCAGCTATGGCCCCTGGGCCTCGGCTAATGAAAAACTGTTTTTT
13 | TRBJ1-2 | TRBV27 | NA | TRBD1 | CASSSQGARGYTF | TGTGCCAGCAGTTCACAGGGGGCAAGGGGCTACACCTTC
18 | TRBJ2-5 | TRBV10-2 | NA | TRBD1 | CASRSHSFGTGERETQYF | TGCGCCAGCCGCTCGCACTCCTTCGGGACAGGGGAGCGTGAGACCCAGTACTTC
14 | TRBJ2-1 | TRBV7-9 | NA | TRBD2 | CASSYGLAGIEQFF | TGTGCCAGCAGCTATGGACTAGCGGGGATTGAGCAGTTCTTC
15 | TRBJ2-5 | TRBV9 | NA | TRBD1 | CASSVATGGAETQYF | TGTGCCAGCAGCGTAGCTACAGGGGGCGCGGAGACCCAGTACTTC
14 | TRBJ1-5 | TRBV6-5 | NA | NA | CASTLLGDQQPQHF | TGTGCCAGCACTCTGTTAGGGGATCAGCAGCCCCAGCATTTT
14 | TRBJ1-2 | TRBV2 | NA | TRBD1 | CASSELQGAPSYTF | TGTGCCAGCAGTGAATTACAGGGGGCGCCTAGCTACACCTTC
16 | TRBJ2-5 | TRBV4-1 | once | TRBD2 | CASSQPTSGGAKTQYF | TGCGCCAGCAGCCAACCAACTAGCGGGGGGGCCAAGACCCAGTACTTC
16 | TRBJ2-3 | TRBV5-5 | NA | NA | CASSLGLGDGIDTQYF | TGTGCCAGCAGCTTGGGACTAGGTGATGGGATTGATACGCAGTATTTT